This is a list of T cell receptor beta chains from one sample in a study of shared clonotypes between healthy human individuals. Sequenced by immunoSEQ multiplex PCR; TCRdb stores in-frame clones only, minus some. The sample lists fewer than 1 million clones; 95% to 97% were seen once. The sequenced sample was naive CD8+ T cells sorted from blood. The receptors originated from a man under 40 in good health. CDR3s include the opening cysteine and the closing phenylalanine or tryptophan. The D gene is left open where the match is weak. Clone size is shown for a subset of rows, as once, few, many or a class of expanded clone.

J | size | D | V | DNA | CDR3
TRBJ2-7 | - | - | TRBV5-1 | TGCGCCAGCAGCTTGGGAGACCTCTACGAGCAGTACTTC | CASSLGDLYEQYF
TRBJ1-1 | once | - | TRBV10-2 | TGCGCCAGCGTAATGGGGAACACTGAAGCTTTCTTT | CASVMGNTEAFF
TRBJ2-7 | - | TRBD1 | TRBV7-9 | TGTGCCAGCAGCGAGGGGACAGGGGGCCCGTACGAGCAGTACTTC | CASSEGTGGPYEQYF
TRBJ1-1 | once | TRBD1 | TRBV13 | TGTGCCAGCAGCTTCCAGGGGGCGATTGAAGCTTTCTTT | CASSFQGAIEAFF
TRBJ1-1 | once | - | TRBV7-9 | TGTGCCAGCAGGGATGGGACAACCCAAGCTTTCTTT | CASRDGTTQAFF
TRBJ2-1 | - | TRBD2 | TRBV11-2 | TGTGCCAGCAGCTCCATACGGGGGGACAATGAGCAGTTCTTC | CASSSIRGDNEQFF
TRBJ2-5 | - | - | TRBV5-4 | TGTGCCAGCAGCTCCAGAGACCAAGAGACCCAGTACTTC | CASSSRDQETQYF
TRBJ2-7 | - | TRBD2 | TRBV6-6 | TGTGCCAGCAGTTACTCGTGGGAGGGCTCCTACGAGCAGTACTTC | CASSYSWEGSYEQYF
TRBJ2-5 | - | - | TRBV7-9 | TGTGCCAGCAGCTCCTGGGCAGGGGCCTCATTGGAGACCCAGTACTTC | CASSSWAGASLETQYF
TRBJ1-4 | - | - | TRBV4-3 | TGCGCCAGCAGCCAAGGAGCCGTGGGACCGGGACACTATAATGAAAAACTGTTTTTT | CASSQGAVGPGHYNEKLFF
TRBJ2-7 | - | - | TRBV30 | TGTGCCTGGAGTGTTAGGTACGAGCAGTACTTC | CAWSVRYEQYF
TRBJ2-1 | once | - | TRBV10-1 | TGCGCCAGCAGTGGGCCTTCGAGGGGTCTCTACAATGAGCAGTTCTTC | CASSGPSRGLYNEQFF
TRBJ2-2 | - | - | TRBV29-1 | TGCAGCGTTGTTGAGGGTCGGAACACCGGGGAGCTGTTTTTT | CSVVEGRNTGELFF
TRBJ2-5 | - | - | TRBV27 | TGTGCCAGCACCAACTACCCGGGACTAGAGACCCAGTACTTC | CASTNYPGLETQYF
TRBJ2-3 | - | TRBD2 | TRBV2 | TGTGCCAGCAGGGGGACTAGCGGGTATGATACGCAGTATTTT | CASRGTSGYDTQYF
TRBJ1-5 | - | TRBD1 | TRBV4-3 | TGCGCCAGCAGCCAAGATTTTTCGGGGACAGGGAATCAGCCCCAGCATTTT | CASSQDFSGTGNQPQHF
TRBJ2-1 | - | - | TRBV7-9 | TGTGCCAGCAGCTTAGCGCGGGGTAATGAGCAGTTCTTC | CASSLARGNEQFF
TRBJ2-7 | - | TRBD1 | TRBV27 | TGTGCCAGCAGTTCCATAGGGGGCGGATTCGACGAGCAGTACTTC | CASSSIGGGFDEQYF